The 24 T cell receptor beta chains presented below share a single source sample, sequenced in a study of cytomegalovirus exposure and HLA in healthy donors. The PCR ran on 60 Vbeta and 13 Jbeta primers. Libraries were prepared by immunoSEQ multiplex PCR; TCRdb keeps only in-frame clonotypes and omits some of them. The sample includes around 130,000 clones, around 65% seen only once; the top ten take approximately 1.8%. Material: PBMCs. Receptors originate from a male donor in good health and CMV-seronegative.

This rearrangement joins TRBV28 to TRBJ2-1, with 9 bases aligning to TRBD1. Germline CDR1 reads MDHEN; CDR2 reads SYDVKM. V dropped 5 bases and J dropped 4; count of bases not matched to a gene: 12. The CDR3 loop spans 17 amino acids. CDR3 protein: CASSGGTGRVAYNEQFF. DNA of the CDR3: TGTGCCAGCAGTGGGGGGACAGGGAGGGTAGCGTACAATGAGCAGTTCTTC.

The V gene is TRBV2, the J gene TRBJ1-1; D gene unclear. V shed 5 bases and J shed 4 bases, with 8 bases lying between them. This CDR3 is 12 amino acids long. Germline V gene lookup returns CDR1 SNHLY and CDR2 FYNNEI. The CDR3 spells CASSLGSTEAFF. The CDR3 DNA reads TGTGCCAGCAGTCTCGGGAGCACTGAAGCTTTCTTT.

This clone has just a few counts. The V gene is TRBV11-2, the J gene TRBJ1-6; D is perhaps TRBD1 (5 bases). The germline V and J ends were trimmed by 8 bases and 0 bases, with 8 bases remaining between them. The CDR3 consists of 14 residues. Germline V gene sequence: CDR1 SGHAT, CDR2 FQNNGV. Written as DNA, the CDR3 is TGTGCCAGCGTCGGGGGCTCCTATAATTCACCCCTCCACTTT. Encoded protein: CASVGGSYNSPLHF.

The chain carries TRBV6-5 and TRBJ2-1, with TRBD2 matching over 11 bases. Germline CDR1 reads MNHEY; CDR2 reads SVGAGI. The CDR3 is made up of 15 amino acids. J was trimmed by 8 bases and V by 6 bases; bases with no gene match: 9. CDR3 DNA sequence: TGTGCCAGCAGCCGTCCCAGACTAGCGGGGTATGAGCAGTTCTTC. This sequence encodes CASSRPRLAGYEQFF.

Only a few counts were recorded for this clone. This chain connects TRBV2 to TRBJ1-5, with 7 bases matching TRBD1. The CDR3 loop spans 16 amino acids. Per the germline V gene, CDR1 is SNHLY and CDR2 is FYNNEI. Trimming removed 3 bases from V and 2 bases from J; junction bases left unmatched: 7. The CDR3 here is CASSEIGQGGNQPQHF. The CDR3 DNA reads TGTGCCAGCAGTGAGATAGGGCAGGGGGGCAATCAGCCCCAGCATTTT.

The chain couples TRBV7-6 to TRBJ2-1; D is undetermined. V was trimmed by 5 bases and J by 7 bases, leaving 18 bases between them. Per germline, CDR1 SGHVS and CDR2 FNYEAQ. This CDR3 region has 15 residues. CDR3 amino acids: CASSPRQKKVNEQFF. The CDR3 DNA is TGTGCCAGCAGCCCCAGGCAGAAAAAGGTGAATGAGCAGTTCTTC.

This clone was recorded a few times. The chain links TRBV4-1 to TRBJ2-2; D not certain. Trimming shortened V by 0 bases and J by 7 bases, and 6 bases separated the two germline ends. The germline gives CDR1 MGHRA, CDR2 YSYEKL. The length of the CDR3 is 13 residues. Here the CDR3 DNA reads TGCGCCAGCAGCCAAGATCGAGGCGGGGAGCTGTTTTTT. It translates to CASSQDRGGELFF.

In this sample, this clone turned up once. This chain joins TRBV4-3 and TRBJ2-2, with 8 bases aligning to TRBD1. Trimming at V came to 4 bases and at J to 0 bases, leaving 4 bases not matched to a gene. This CDR3 spans 16 amino acids. Germline V gene data show CDR1 as LGHNA and CDR2 as YSLEER. As DNA, the CDR3 is TGCGCCAGCAGCCGAGACAGGGGCCCGAACACCGGGGAGCTGTTTTTT. Translation: CASSRDRGPNTGELFF.

This clone has a single count. The rearrangement joins TRBV9 to TRBJ2-1, with 10 bases lining up with TRBD2. This CDR3 comprises 15 residues. Germline V CDR1 and CDR2: SGDLS, YYNGEE. V lost 3 bases, J lost 2 bases, and 2 bases stayed unmatched. Written as DNA, the CDR3 is TGTGCCAGCAGCGCCGGGACTAGCGCCTACAATGAGCAGTTCTTC. The encoded protein is CASSAGTSAYNEQFF. Supplemented by reference TRBV9 and TRBJ2-1, the full variable domain reads DSGVTQTPKHLITATGQRVTLRCSPRSGDLSVYWYQQSLDQGLQFLIQYYNGEERAKGNILERFSAQQFPDLHSELNLSSLELGDSALYFCASSAGTSAYNEQFFGPGTRLTVL.

This chain uses TRBV7-9 with TRBJ2-5; D may be TRBD2 (5 bases). In germline, CDR1 is SEHNR, CDR2 FQNEAQ (reference sequence). The V end lost 3 bases, the J end lost 0 bases, and 8 bases lay between the germline ends. The length of the CDR3 is 14 residues. The CDR3 DNA sequence: TGTGCCAGCAGCTTGCGGGCCCACCAAGAGACCCAGTACTTC. It translates to CASSLRAHQETQYF. Based on the CDR3 plus reference TRBV7-9 and TRBJ2-5, the full variable domain is DTGVSQNPRHKITKRGQNVTFRCDPISEHNRLYWYRQTLGQGPEFLTYFQNEAQLEKSRLLSDRFSAERPKGSFSTLEIQRTEQGDSAMYLCASSLRAHQETQYFGPGTRLLVL.

This clone was detected only a few times. The V call is TRBV6-5, the J call TRBJ1-1; 11 bases fit TRBD1. V shed 5 bases and J 10 bases; nucleotides not matched to a gene: 12. Germline V gene data show CDR1 as MNHEY and CDR2 as SVGAGI. This CDR3 contains 15 residues. In nucleotides, the CDR3 is TGTGCCAGCAGTAGTCCGGGACAGGGGGTAAGTGGAGCTTTCTTT. Translating it yields CASSSPGQGVSGAFF.

The sample holds a few counts of this clone. A read error may account for a junction end that differs from germline. The chain carries TRBV19 and TRBJ2-3, with D possibly being TRBD2 (5 bases). This CDR3 is built from 15 residues. From germline, CDR1 is LNHDA and CDR2 SQIVND (reference sequence). CDR3 DNA sequence: TGTGCCAGTAGTATCCAAGCGGCTAGCACAGCTACGCAGTACTTT. As protein: CASSIQAASTATQYF.

The chain uses TRBV7-9 and TRBJ1-4, with TRBD1 matching over 7 bases. CDR3 length: 14 amino acids. J lost 11 bases, V lost 8 bases, and 14 bases had no gene match. Germline V gives CDR1 SEHNR, CDR2 FQNEAQ (reference sequence). The CDR3 loop is CASSGGGAFYKLFF. As DNA, the CDR3 is TGTGCCAGCTCCGGAGGGGGCGCTTTTTATAAACTGTTTTTT. Supplemented by reference TRBV7-9 and TRBJ1-4, the full variable domain reads DTGVSQNPRHKITKRGQNVTFRCDPISEHNRLYWYRQTLGQGPEFLTYFQNEAQLEKSRLLSDRFSAERPKGSFSTLEIQRTEQGDSAMYLCASSGGGAFYKLFFGSGTQLSVL.

V is TRBV29-1 and J is TRBJ1-2; D call uncertain. V was shortened by 7 bases and J by 0 bases, with 21 bases between the two germline ends. The CDR3 has 16 residues. The germline V gene has CDR1 SQVTM and CDR2 ANQGSEA. The CDR3 loop reads CSANPWESKANYGYTF. The CDR3 DNA reads TGCAGCGCCAACCCCTGGGAGTCAAAAGCTAACTATGGCTACACCTTC. Based on the CDR3 plus reference TRBV29-1 and TRBJ1-2, the full variable domain is SAVISQKPSRDICQRGTSLTIQCQVDSQVTMMFWYRQQPGQSLTLIATANQGSEATYESGFVIDKFPISRPNLTFSTLTVSNMSPEDSSIYLCSANPWESKANYGYTFGSGTRLTVV.

The V and J genes are TRBV7-9 and TRBJ2-7; D is undetermined. Germline V lookup: CDR1 SEHNR, CDR2 FQNEAQ (reference sequence). With 5 bases removed from V and 3 bases from J, the gap between germline ends came to 14 bases. This CDR3 spans 14 amino acids. CDR3 amino acids: CASSLTGFDYEQYF. The CDR3 DNA is TGTGCCAGCAGCCTCACCGGGTTCGACTACGAGCAGTACTTC.

Turning to this clone: Compared with germline, one end of the junction differs, possibly owing to a read error. The chain is built from TRBV28 and TRBJ1-2, with D perhaps TRBD1 (6 bases). The CDR3 totals 12 residues. Germline V lookup: CDR1 MDHEN, CDR2 SYDVKM. The DNA for the CDR3 is TGTGCCAGCAGTTTATATCAGGGGTCCTGCTCCTTC. Residues: CASSLYQGSCSF.

The rearrangement joins TRBV10-3 to TRBJ2-7; 8 nucleotides match TRBD2. Germline CDR1 is ENHRY and CDR2 is SYGVKD. There are 15 residues in the CDR3. The junction had 9 bases not matched to a gene; V was cut back by 8 bases and J by 0 bases. The CDR3 region has the DNA TGTGCCATCGCGGGGGGTGGCGGGGGCTCCTACGAGCAGTACTTC. It codes for CAIAGGGGGSYEQYF.

The genes are TRBV7-9 and TRBJ2-2; 9 bases are shared with TRBD1. The CDR3 sequence is 13 residues long. V shed 10 bases and J 7 bases; nucleotides not matched to a gene: 7. The germline CDR1 and CDR2 sequences are SEHNR and FQNEAQ (reference sequence). CDR3 in DNA: TGTGCCACAATGGACAGGGGATACGGGGAGCTGTTTTTT. Its protein is CATMDRGYGELFF. The full variable domain, rest sourced from reference TRBV7-9 and TRBJ2-2, is DTGVSQNPRHKITKRGQNVTFRCDPISEHNRLYWYRQTLGQGPEFLTYFQNEAQLEKSRLLSDRFSAERPKGSFSTLEIQRTEQGDSAMYLCATMDRGYGELFFGEGSRLTVL.

The chain has TRBV4-3 and TRBJ2-2, with D possibly matching TRBD1 (5 bases). CDR3 length: 16 amino acids. V lost 0 bases and J 0 bases, leaving 8 bases between the germline ends. The germline V gene has CDR1 LGHNA and CDR2 YSLEER. DNA for the CDR3: TGCGCCAGCAGCCAAGAGGCAGGGCCGAACACCGGGGAGCTGTTTTTT. It translates to CASSQEAGPNTGELFF.

This chain links TRBV21-1 with TRBJ2-7; the D segment call TRBD1 is taken from the table without a DNA check. TRBV21-1 counts as a pseudogene. The CDR3 totals 15 residues. CDR3 sequence reads: CASSKGWDTSYEQYF. The CDR3 coding sequence is TGTGCCAGCAGCAAAGGGTGGGACACCTCCTACGAGCAGTACTTC.

This clone was seen more than once but under ten times. The gene calls are TRBV6-5 and TRBJ2-6, with D possibly matching TRBD1 (6 bases). Germline CDR1 MNHEY, CDR2 SVGAGI. The CDR3 consists of 15 residues. V lost 6 bases and J lost 3, with 12 bases in between. CDR3 DNA sequence: TGTGCCAGCAGCCGACAGGCTGGTGGGGCCAACGTCCTGACTTTC. Translation gives CASSRQAGGANVLTF.

The chain combines TRBV28 with TRBJ2-7; D might be TRBD2 (6 bases). V was trimmed by 4 bases and J by 0 bases, leaving 10 bases between them. Germline CDR1 and CDR2: MDHEN and SYDVKM. This CDR3 region has 14 residues. CDR3 sequence reads: CASSSHGGSYEQYF. DNA for the CDR3: TGTGCCAGCAGTTCCCACGGGGGCTCCTACGAGCAGTACTTC.

This chain connects TRBV7-3 to TRBJ2-2, with D maybe TRBD1 (6 bases). Trimming took 3 bases from V and 5 from J, leaving 13 bases between them. Germline V gene data show CDR1 as SGHTA and CDR2 as FQGTGA. The CDR3 has 15 amino acids. CDR3 protein: CASSLDARGTGELFF. CDR3 bases: TGTGCCAGCAGCTTGGATGCCAGGGGAACCGGGGAGCTGTTTTTT.

The chain joins TRBV7-9 to TRBJ1-5; 9 bases match TRBD1. CDR3 length: 15 residues. After removal of 5 bases from V and 3 bases from J, the junction contained 5 bases not matched to a gene. Germline lookup yields CDR1 SEHNR and CDR2 FQNEAQ (reference sequence). Here the CDR3 DNA reads TGTGCCAGCAGCCGGGGACAGGGATACAATCAGCCCCAGCATTTT. Encoded protein: CASSRGQGYNQPQHF.